Detailed here is one T cell receptor beta chain. This record comes from a study of shared clonotypes between healthy human individuals. CDR3 size: 12 residues. With 4 bases removed from V and 4 bases from J, the gap between germline ends came to 9 bases. CDR1 SGHDT and CDR2 YYEEEE come from the germline V gene. Assay used: immunoSEQ multiplex PCR; TCRdb lists only in-frame clones, some missing. The sample carries 2.3 million or so clones, more than 85% recorded once. The sequence was obtained from a man between 18 and 29 years old in good health. Some clones in this sample may be carry-over from other donors' samples. The specimen sequenced was naive CD4+ T cells from PBMCs. The subset here: CD45RA+ positively selected. V is TRBV5-6 and J is TRBJ2-7; D is possibly TRBD2 (5 bases). The CDR3 sequence is CASSRGPYEQYF. CDR3 sequence (DNA): TGTGCCAGCAGCCGCGGGCCTTACGAGCAGTACTTC.